The rows below give T cell receptor beta chains drawn from one sample of a study of shared clonotypes between healthy human individuals. Method: immunoSEQ multiplex PCR; TCRdb's copy keeps in-frame clones and lacks some. This table holds a few million clones, over 90% found once. Sequenced sample: naive CD4+ T cells from PBMCs. Receptor source: a man between 18 and 29 years old in good health. Some clones in this sample may be carry-over from other donors' samples. The CDR3 runs from the conserved cysteine through the conserved F or W. Fields, in order: clone size, D gene, CDR3 length, V gene, J gene, CDR3 protein, CDR3 DNA. A D gene is named only where the DNA matches it firmly. Some rows mark clone size as missing; the rest say once, few, many or name a class of expanded clone.

abundance: once; d_gene: .; len: 15; v_gene: TRBV18; j_gene: TRBJ1-4; CDR3aa: CASSPRTGAEEKLFF; CDR3nt: TGTGCCAGCTCACCACGGACGGGGGCGGAGGAAAAACTGTTTTTT
abundance: .; d_gene: .; len: 14; v_gene: TRBV28; j_gene: TRBJ1-3; CDR3aa: CASSYIPSGNTIYF; CDR3nt: TGTGCCAGCAGCTATATACCTTCTGGAAACACCATATATTTT
abundance: .; d_gene: .; len: 15; v_gene: TRBV19; j_gene: TRBJ1-5; CDR3aa: CASSRGGYSNQPQHF; CDR3nt: TGTGCCAGTAGTCGGGGGGGGTATAGCAATCAGCCCCAGCATTTT
abundance: .; d_gene: .; len: 16; v_gene: TRBV15; j_gene: TRBJ2-7; CDR3aa: CATSSLGGILTYEQYF; CDR3nt: TGTGCCACCAGCAGCCTCGGGGGAATCCTGACCTACGAGCAGTACTTC
abundance: .; d_gene: .; len: 15; v_gene: TRBV5-1; j_gene: TRBJ2-1; CDR3aa: CASSLLASSYNEQFF; CDR3nt: TGCGCCAGCAGCTTGCTAGCGTCCTCCTACAATGAGCAGTTCTTC
abundance: .; d_gene: .; len: 15; v_gene: TRBV6-6; j_gene: TRBJ1-2; CDR3aa: CASSDSGRAGYGYTF; CDR3nt: TGTGCCAGCAGTGACTCGGGCAGGGCGGGCTATGGCTACACCTTC
abundance: .; d_gene: .; len: 13; v_gene: TRBV2; j_gene: TRBJ2-7; CDR3aa: CASSEQGTREQYF; CDR3nt: TGTGCCAGCAGTGAACAGGGGACGAGGGAGCAGTACTTC
abundance: once; d_gene: TRBD1; len: 16; v_gene: TRBV5-8; j_gene: TRBJ2-1; CDR3aa: CASSVDRGRGWNEQFF; CDR3nt: TGTGCCAGCAGCGTCGACAGGGGCAGGGGGTGGAATGAGCAGTTCTTC
abundance: .; d_gene: TRBD1; len: 14; v_gene: TRBV5-6; j_gene: TRBJ1-1; CDR3aa: CASSLPGGGTEAFF; CDR3nt: TGTGCCAGCAGCTTGCCAGGGGGCGGGACTGAAGCTTTCTTT
abundance: .; d_gene: .; len: 16; v_gene: TRBV6-5; j_gene: TRBJ2-5; CDR3aa: CASSYSKLLPGETQYF; CDR3nt: TGTGCCAGCAGTTACTCGAAGTTACTCCCGGGGGAGACCCAGTACTTC
abundance: .; d_gene: TRBD2; len: 15; v_gene: TRBV5-1; j_gene: TRBJ2-7; CDR3aa: CASSVGLAGANEQYF; CDR3nt: TGCGCCAGCAGCGTGGGACTAGCGGGAGCAAACGAGCAGTACTTC
abundance: .; d_gene: .; len: 14; v_gene: TRBV28; j_gene: TRBJ1-3; CDR3aa: CASRPTFSRNTIYF; CDR3nt: TGTGCCAGCAGGCCGACATTTTCTAGAAACACCATATATTTT
abundance: .; d_gene: TRBD1; len: 14; v_gene: TRBV28; j_gene: TRBJ1-5; CDR3aa: CASSPGQFFRPQHF; CDR3nt: TGTGCCAGCAGTCCGGGACAGTTCTTTCGGCCCCAGCATTTT
abundance: .; d_gene: .; len: 14; v_gene: TRBV19; j_gene: TRBJ2-1; CDR3aa: CASSIRWEENEQFF; CDR3nt: TGTGCCAGTAGTATCAGGTGGGAGGAAAATGAGCAGTTCTTC
abundance: .; d_gene: .; len: 13; v_gene: TRBV5-1; j_gene: TRBJ1-4; CDR3aa: CASSLRVNEKLFF; CDR3nt: TGCGCCAGCAGCTTGCGGGTTAATGAAAAACTGTTTTTT
abundance: once; d_gene: .; len: 14; v_gene: TRBV2; j_gene: TRBJ2-5; CDR3aa: CASSQTGGGETQYF; CDR3nt: TGTGCCAGCAGTCAAACAGGAGGGGGAGAGACCCAGTACTTC
abundance: .; d_gene: .; len: 16; v_gene: TRBV9; j_gene: TRBJ2-7; CDR3aa: CASSSPTRGRGSEQYF; CDR3nt: TGTGCCAGCAGTTCCCCGACAAGGGGCCGTGGGAGCGAGCAGTACTTC
abundance: .; d_gene: TRBD1; len: 16; v_gene: TRBV4-3; j_gene: TRBJ2-3; CDR3aa: CASSQGVAGGGDTQYF; CDR3nt: TGCGCCAGCAGCCAAGGAGTGGCAGGGGGCGGGGATACGCAGTATTTT
abundance: .; d_gene: TRBD1; len: 14; v_gene: TRBV2; j_gene: TRBJ1-2; CDR3aa: CASSGQGMDYGYTF; CDR3nt: TGTGCCAGCAGTGGACAGGGGATGGACTATGGCTACACCTTC
abundance: .; d_gene: .; len: 13; v_gene: TRBV30; j_gene: TRBJ1-5; CDR3aa: CAWSVLDNQPQHF; CDR3nt: TGTGCCTGGAGTGTACTAGATAATCAGCCCCAGCATTTT
abundance: .; d_gene: .; len: 16; v_gene: TRBV28; j_gene: TRBJ1-3; CDR3aa: CASSLLAITSGNTIYF; CDR3nt: TGTGCCAGCAGTTTATTGGCCATAACCTCTGGAAACACCATATATTTT
abundance: .; d_gene: TRBD1; len: 13; v_gene: TRBV29-1; j_gene: TRBJ1-5; CDR3aa: CSVAGTGDQPQHF; CDR3nt: TGCAGCGTGGCCGGGACAGGGGATCAGCCCCAGCATTTT
abundance: .; d_gene: TRBD1; len: 16; v_gene: TRBV28; j_gene: TRBJ1-5; CDR3aa: CASSSPGGQVNQPQHF; CDR3nt: TGTGCCAGCAGTTCCCCCGGGGGACAGGTAAATCAGCCCCAGCATTTT
abundance: once; d_gene: TRBD1; len: 17; v_gene: TRBV6-1; j_gene: TRBJ1-5; CDR3aa: CASSESSGGISNQPQHF; CDR3nt: TGTGCCAGCAGTGAAAGCTCAGGGGGGATTAGCAATCAGCCCCAGCATTTT
abundance: .; d_gene: TRBD1; len: 13; v_gene: TRBV29-1; j_gene: TRBJ2-7; CDR3aa: CSGQTGSSYEQYF; CDR3nt: TGCAGCGGTCAGACAGGGAGCTCCTACGAGCAGTACTTC
abundance: .; d_gene: TRBD2; len: 15; v_gene: TRBV7-3; j_gene: TRBJ2-1; CDR3aa: CASSHSSGARNEQFF; CDR3nt: TGTGCCAGCAGCCATTCTAGCGGAGCTAGGAATGAGCAGTTCTTC
abundance: few; d_gene: .; len: 11; v_gene: TRBV28; j_gene: TRBJ1-1; CDR3aa: CASSLGAEAFF; CDR3nt: TGTGCCAGCAGCTTAGGGGCTGAAGCTTTCTTT
abundance: .; d_gene: TRBD1; len: 14; v_gene: TRBV11-3; j_gene: TRBJ2-7; CDR3aa: CASSFARGQGEQYF; CDR3nt: TGTGCCAGCAGCTTCGCCCGAGGACAGGGGGAGCAGTACTTC
abundance: .; d_gene: .; len: 15; v_gene: TRBV11-2; j_gene: TRBJ2-7; CDR3aa: CASSPGPIGPYEQYF; CDR3nt: TGTGCCAGCAGCCCTGGACCGATAGGCCCCTACGAGCAGTACTTC
abundance: few; d_gene: .; len: 13; v_gene: TRBV18; j_gene: TRBJ1-1; CDR3aa: CASSPEMNTEAFF; CDR3nt: TGTGCCAGCTCCCCCGAGATGAACACTGAAGCTTTCTTT
abundance: .; d_gene: .; len: 15; v_gene: TRBV6-5; j_gene: TRBJ1-1; CDR3aa: CASSYSKHANTEAFF; CDR3nt: TGTGCCAGCAGTTACTCGAAGCATGCGAACACTGAAGCTTTCTTT
abundance: once; d_gene: .; len: 16; v_gene: TRBV10-3; j_gene: TRBJ1-6; CDR3aa: CAISDRQDGNNSPLHF; CDR3nt: TGTGCCATCAGTGATAGGCAGGACGGAAATAATTCACCCCTCCACTTT
abundance: .; d_gene: .; len: 14; v_gene: TRBV6-1; j_gene: TRBJ1-1; CDR3aa: CASSPGRWNTEAFF; CDR3nt: TGTGCCAGCAGTCCGGGACGTTGGAACACTGAAGCTTTCTTT
abundance: .; d_gene: .; len: 15; v_gene: TRBV7-8; j_gene: TRBJ1-1; CDR3aa: CASSLEIGVNTEAFF; CDR3nt: TGTGCCAGCAGCTTAGAGATAGGGGTGAACACTGAAGCTTTCTTT
abundance: few; d_gene: .; len: 11; v_gene: TRBV2; j_gene: TRBJ1-4; CDR3aa: CASAQNEKLFF; CDR3nt: TGTGCCAGCGCCCAGAATGAAAAACTGTTTTTT
abundance: .; d_gene: TRBD1; len: 19; v_gene: TRBV10-3; j_gene: TRBJ1-3; CDR3aa: CAISESFRPNRGAGNTIYF; CDR3nt: TGTGCCATCAGTGAGTCGTTTCGCCCAAACAGGGGAGCCGGAAACACCATATATTTT
abundance: .; d_gene: .; len: 14; v_gene: TRBV6-5; j_gene: TRBJ2-5; CDR3aa: CASSYRSLPETQYF; CDR3nt: TGTGCCAGCAGTTACCGCAGTCTACCGGAGACCCAGTACTTC
abundance: .; d_gene: .; len: 16; v_gene: TRBV6-6; j_gene: TRBJ2-6; CDR3aa: CASSYGRGAGANVLTF; CDR3nt: TGTGCCAGCAGTTACGGTCGGGGGGCCGGGGCCAACGTCCTGACTTTC